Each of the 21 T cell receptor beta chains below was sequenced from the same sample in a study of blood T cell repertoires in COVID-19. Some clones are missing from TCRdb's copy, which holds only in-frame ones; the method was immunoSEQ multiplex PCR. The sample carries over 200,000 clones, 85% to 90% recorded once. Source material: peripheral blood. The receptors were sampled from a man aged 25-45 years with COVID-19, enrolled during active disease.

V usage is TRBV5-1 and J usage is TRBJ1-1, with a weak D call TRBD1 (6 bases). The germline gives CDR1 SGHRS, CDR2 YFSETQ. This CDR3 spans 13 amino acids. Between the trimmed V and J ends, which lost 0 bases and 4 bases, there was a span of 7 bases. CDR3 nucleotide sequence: TGCGCCAGCAGCTTGGTCAGGGGCACTGAAGCTTTCTTT. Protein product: CASSLVRGTEAFF.

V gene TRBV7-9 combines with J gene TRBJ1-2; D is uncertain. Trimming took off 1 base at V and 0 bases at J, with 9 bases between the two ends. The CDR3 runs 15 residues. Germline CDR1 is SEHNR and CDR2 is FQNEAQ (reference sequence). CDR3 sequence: CASSLGTAANYGYTF. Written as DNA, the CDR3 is TGTGCCAGCAGCTTAGGGACTGCAGCTAACTATGGCTACACCTTC.

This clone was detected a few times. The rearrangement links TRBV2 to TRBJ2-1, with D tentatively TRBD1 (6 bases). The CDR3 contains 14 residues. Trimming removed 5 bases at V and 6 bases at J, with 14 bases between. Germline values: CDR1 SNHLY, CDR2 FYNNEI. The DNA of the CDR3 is TGTGCCAGCAGTTGGACAGCTAAGAGCAATGAGCAGTTCTTC. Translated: CASSWTAKSNEQFF.

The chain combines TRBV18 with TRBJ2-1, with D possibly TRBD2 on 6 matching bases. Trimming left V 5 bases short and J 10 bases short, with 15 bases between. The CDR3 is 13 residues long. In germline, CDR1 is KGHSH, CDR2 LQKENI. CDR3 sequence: CASSGGTTGEQFF. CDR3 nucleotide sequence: TGTGCCAGCTCAGGCGGGACGACCGGGGAGCAGTTCTTC. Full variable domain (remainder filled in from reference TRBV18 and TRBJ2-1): NAGVMQNPRHLVRRRGQEARLRCSPMKGHSHVYWYRQLPEEGLKFMVYLQKENIIDESGMPKERFSAEFPKEGPSILRIQQVVRGDSAAYFCASSGGTTGEQFFGPGTRLTVL.

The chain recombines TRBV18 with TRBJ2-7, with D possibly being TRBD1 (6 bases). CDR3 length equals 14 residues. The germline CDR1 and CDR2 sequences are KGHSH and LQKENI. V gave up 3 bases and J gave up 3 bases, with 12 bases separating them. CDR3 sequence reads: CASSPNRAGYEQYF. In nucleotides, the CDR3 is TGTGCCAGCTCACCGAACAGGGCAGGCTACGAGCAGTACTTC.

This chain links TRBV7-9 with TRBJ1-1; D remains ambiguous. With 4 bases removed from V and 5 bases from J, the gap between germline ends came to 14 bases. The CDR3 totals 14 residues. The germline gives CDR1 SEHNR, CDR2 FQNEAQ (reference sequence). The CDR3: CASSSLTRGTEAFF. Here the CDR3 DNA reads TGTGCCAGCAGCTCTCTTACTCGGGGAACTGAAGCTTTCTTT.

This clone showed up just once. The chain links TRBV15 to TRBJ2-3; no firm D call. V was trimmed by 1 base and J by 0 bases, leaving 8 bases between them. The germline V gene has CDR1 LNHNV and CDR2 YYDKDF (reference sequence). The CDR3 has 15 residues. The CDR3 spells CATSRVGDSTDTQYF. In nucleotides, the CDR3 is TGTGCCACCAGCAGAGTAGGAGATAGCACAGATACGCAGTATTTT.

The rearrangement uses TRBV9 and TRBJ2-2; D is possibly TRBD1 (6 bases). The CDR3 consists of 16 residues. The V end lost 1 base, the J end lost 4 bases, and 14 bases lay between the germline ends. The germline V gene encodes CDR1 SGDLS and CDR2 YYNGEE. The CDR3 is CASSVQPTGFTGELFF. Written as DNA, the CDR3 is TGTGCCAGCAGCGTACAACCGACAGGATTCACCGGGGAGCTGTTTTTT.

CDR3 residues: CASSAGNREGGNTIYF. In nucleotides, the CDR3 is TGTGCCAGCAGTGCCGGAAACAGGGAGGGTGGAAACACCATATATTTT. The rearrangement uses TRBV6-1 and TRBJ1-3; D perhaps matches TRBD1 (6 bases). The germline gives CDR1 MNHNS, CDR2 SASEGT. V was trimmed by 4 bases and J by 3 bases, leaving 16 bases between them. This CDR3 spans 16 amino acids.

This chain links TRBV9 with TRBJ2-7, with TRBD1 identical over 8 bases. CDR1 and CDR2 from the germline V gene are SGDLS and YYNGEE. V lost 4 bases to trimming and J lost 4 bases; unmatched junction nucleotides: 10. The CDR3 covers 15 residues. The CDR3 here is CASSLRTGFGYEQYF. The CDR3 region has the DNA TGTGCCAGCAGCCTTCGGACAGGGTTCGGATACGAGCAGTACTTC. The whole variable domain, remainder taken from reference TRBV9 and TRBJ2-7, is DSGVTQTPKHLITATGQRVTLRCSPRSGDLSVYWYQQSLDQGLQFLIQYYNGEERAKGNILERFSAQQFPDLHSELNLSSLELGDSALYFCASSLRTGFGYEQYFGPGTRLTVT.

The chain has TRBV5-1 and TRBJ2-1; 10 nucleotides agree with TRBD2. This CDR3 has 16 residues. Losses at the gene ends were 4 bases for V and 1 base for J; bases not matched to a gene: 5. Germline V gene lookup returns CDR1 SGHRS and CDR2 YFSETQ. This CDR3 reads CASSPASGSSYNEQFF. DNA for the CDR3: TGCGCCAGCAGCCCGGCTAGCGGGAGTTCCTACAATGAGCAGTTCTTC.

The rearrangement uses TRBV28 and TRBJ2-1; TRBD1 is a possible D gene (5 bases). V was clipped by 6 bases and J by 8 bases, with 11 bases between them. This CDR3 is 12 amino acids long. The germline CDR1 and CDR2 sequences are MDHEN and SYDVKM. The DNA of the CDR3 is TGTGCCAGCAGCCCCAGGGCCGATGAGCAGTTCTTC. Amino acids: CASSPRADEQFF.

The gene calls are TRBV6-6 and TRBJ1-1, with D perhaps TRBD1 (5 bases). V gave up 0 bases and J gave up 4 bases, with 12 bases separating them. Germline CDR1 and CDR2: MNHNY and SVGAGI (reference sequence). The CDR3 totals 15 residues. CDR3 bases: TGTGCCAGCAGTTACTCCCGGGGGGTAAGCACTGAAGCTTTCTTT. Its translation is CASSYSRGVSTEAFF.

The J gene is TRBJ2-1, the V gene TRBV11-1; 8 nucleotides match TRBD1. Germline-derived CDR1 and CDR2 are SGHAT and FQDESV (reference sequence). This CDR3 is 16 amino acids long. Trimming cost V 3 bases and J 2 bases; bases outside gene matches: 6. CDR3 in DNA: TGTGCCAGCAGCTTGGCCGGACAGGGTCCCTACAATGAGCAGTTCTTC. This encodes CASSLAGQGPYNEQFF.

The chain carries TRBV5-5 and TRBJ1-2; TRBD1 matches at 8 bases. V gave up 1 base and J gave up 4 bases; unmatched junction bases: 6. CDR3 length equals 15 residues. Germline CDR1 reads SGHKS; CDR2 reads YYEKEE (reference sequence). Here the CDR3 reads CASSLRTGNFYGYTF. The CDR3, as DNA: TGTGCCAGCAGCTTGCGGACAGGGAACTTCTATGGCTACACCTTC.

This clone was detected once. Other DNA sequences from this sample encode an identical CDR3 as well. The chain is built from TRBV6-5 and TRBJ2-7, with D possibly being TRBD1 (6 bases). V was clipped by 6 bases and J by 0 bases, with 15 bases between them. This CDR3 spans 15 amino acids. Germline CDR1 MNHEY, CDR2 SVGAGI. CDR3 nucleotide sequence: TGTGCCAGCAGGTCGCCAGGACAGAGCTCCTACGAGCAGTACTTC. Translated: CASRSPGQSSYEQYF.

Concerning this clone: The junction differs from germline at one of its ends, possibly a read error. Here the CDR3 reads CASPPERLAGSGDTQYF. DNA of the CDR3: TGTGCCAGCCCACCGGAGAGGCTAGCGGGATCCGGAGATACGCAGTATTTT. This chain connects TRBV18 to TRBJ2-3, with 9 bases identical to TRBD2. The CDR3 extends over 17 amino acids. CDR1 is KGHSH and CDR2 is LQKENI in the germline V gene.

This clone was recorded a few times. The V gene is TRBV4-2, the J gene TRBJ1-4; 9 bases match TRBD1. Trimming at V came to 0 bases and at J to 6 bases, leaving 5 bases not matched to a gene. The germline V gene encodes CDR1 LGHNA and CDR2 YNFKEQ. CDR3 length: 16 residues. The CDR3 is CASSQDPGQGDEKLFF. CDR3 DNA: TGTGCCAGCAGCCAAGATCCGGGACAGGGAGATGAAAAACTGTTTTTT.

CDR3 sequence reads: CASSLDTQGFAGELFF. Written as DNA, the CDR3 is TGTGCCAGCAGCCTAGATACACAGGGGTTCGCCGGGGAGCTGTTTTTT. The rearrangement uses TRBV7-6 and TRBJ2-2; TRBD1 agrees at 7 bases. The CDR3 totals 16 residues. Germline CDR1 and CDR2: SGHVS and FNYEAQ. V lost 5 bases and J lost 6; bases outside the gene matches: 12.

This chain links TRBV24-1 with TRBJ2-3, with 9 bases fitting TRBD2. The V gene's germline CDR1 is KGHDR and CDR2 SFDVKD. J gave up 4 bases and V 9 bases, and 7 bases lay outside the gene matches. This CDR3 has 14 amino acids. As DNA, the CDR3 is TGTGCCACCTCGAGCGGGGGGTCCGCAGATACGCAGTATTTT. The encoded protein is CATSSGGSADTQYF.

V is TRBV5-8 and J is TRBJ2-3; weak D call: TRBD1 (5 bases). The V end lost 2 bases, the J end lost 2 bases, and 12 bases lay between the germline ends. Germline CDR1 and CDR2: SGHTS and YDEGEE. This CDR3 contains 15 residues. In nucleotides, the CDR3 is TGTGCCAGCAGCTTAGAAGGGGCCCCCACAGATACGCAGTATTTT. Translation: CASSLEGAPTDTQYF.